This TCR beta chain was captured by sequencing in a study of blood T cell repertoires in COVID-19. Study-wide background: COVID-19 samples collected from the United States, Italy and Spain covered acute and convalescent phases. T cells, B-cell-depleted T cells, or PBMCs supplied cDNA or gDNA.

In the original workflow: Estimation of nucleated cell counts relied on the amplification of reference gene primers. TCRdb keeps only in-frame clones here, not all; method: immunoSEQ multiplex PCR. V, J and clone size are those of that table, while D and trimming were read from the DNA. The repertoire has over 15,000 clones, 90% to 95% of them found once; the top ten carry roughly 5.8%. The germline CDR1 and CDR2 sequences are LGHNA and YSLEER. CDR3 length equals 15 residues. V dropped 3 bases and J dropped 2 bases, with 13 bases sitting between them. The chain employs TRBV4-3 and TRBJ1-2; possibly TRBD1 for D (5 bases). The sequence was obtained from a human donor in a cohort sampled during active COVID-19. Sequencing used peripheral blood. Here the CDR3 DNA reads TGCGCCAGCAGCCAGGAGGGACGGGACAACTATGGCTACACCTTC. Its protein is CASSQEGRDNYGYTF.